This T cell receptor beta chain was sequenced in a study of blood T cells in healthy people across ages. Study-level points and caveats: It was found that TCR beta diversity correlated strongly with the percentage of naive T cells. More naive CD4+ cells and higher diversity marked long-lived donors relative to aged donors.

V dropped 2 bases and J dropped 5 bases, with 12 bases sitting between them. This CDR3 is built from 14 residues. Germline V gene lookup returns CDR1 MNHEY and CDR2 SMNVEV (reference sequence). For the second PCR, which ran for roughly 6 to 11 cycles, a sample-barcoded 5' primer and a J-beta primer mix were used. A template-switch adaptor that had 12 random nucleotides put a tag on each cDNA molecule. TCRdb re-analysed the 5' RACE reads in MiXCR, keeping a single row per CDR3 protein. Among some 1,500,000 distinct CDR3 sequences listed, 42% were seen once. This clonotype has just a few counts. No antigen is known for it.

The clonotype was recovered from a woman under 30 in good health. This chain connects TRBV27 to TRBJ1-1; D is undetermined. The sample taken for sequencing was blood. CDR3 in amino acids: CASSLLNSGTEAFF. The CDR3 coding sequence is TGTGCCAGCAGTTTACTCAACTCGGGGACTGAAGCTTTCTTT.